This T cell receptor (beta chain) was identified during a study of PD-1 blockade in classical Hodgkin lymphoma. Study background: Patients were infused with nivolumab 3 mg/kg every 2 weeks.

Study results and limitations: When nivolumab was started under 1 year after ASCT, patients were excluded. Reported baseline diversity: healthy donors highest, relapsed/refractory patients lowest.

Comment on this clone: Its cognate antigen is unknown.

The time point: cycle 4 day 1 (C4D1), after about 6 weeks of nivolumab. Brentuximab vedotin exposure varied among the patients, all of whom had relapsed after autologous stem cell transplantation. This table comes from immunoSEQ multiplex PCR, and its TCRdb copy is limited to in-frame clones, with some not included. The profile shows approximately 61,000 clones, about 85% of them singletons. With 5 bases removed from V and 5 bases from J, the gap between germline ends came to 15 bases. The CDR3 consists of 13 residues. Germline values: CDR1 GTSNPN, CDR2 SVGIG (reference sequence). This receptor was obtained from a human donor with classical Hodgkin lymphoma. V and J are TRBV30 and TRBJ1-2; no reliable D call. The sample in question was peripheral blood mononuclear cells (PBMCs), obtained before the fourth cycle of nivolumab. As DNA, the CDR3 is TGTGCCTGGGGCGCCGTGGGAAAATATGGCTACACCTTC. Translated: CAWGAVGKYGYTF.